Presented here are 27 T cell receptor beta chains from one specimen sequenced in a study of CD8+ T cells in alopecia areata. Extracted RNA was reverse transcribed, and the resulting cDNA served as sequencing template. The repertoire was sequenced with immunoSEQ multiplex PCR; TCRdb's copy has only in-frame clones and lacks some. The sample consists of some 170,000 clones, over 55% of them appearing once. Sequences were derived from CD4+ T cells sorted from blood, sampled at week 0. All receptors derive from a human donor with alopecia areata.

The chain combines TRBV30 with TRBJ1-2; the D is unclear. Germline V CDR1 and CDR2: GTSNPN, SVGIG (reference sequence). V was trimmed by 4 bases and J by 2 bases, leaving 11 bases between them. The CDR3 contains 13 residues. The CDR3 spells CAWTTWGNYGYTF. In DNA, the CDR3 is TGTGCCTGGACGACTTGGGGAAACTATGGCTACACCTTC. Filled out from reference TRBV30 and TRBJ1-2, the complete variable domain reads SQTIHQWPATLVQPVGSPLSLECTVEGTSNPNLYWYRQAAGRGLQLLFYSVGIGQISSEVPQNLSASRPQDRQFILSSKKLLLSDSGFYLCAWTTWGNYGYTFGSGTRLTVV.

This clone came up a few times. The rearrangement uses TRBV30 and TRBJ2-1; TRBD1 aligns across 8 bases. The length of the CDR3 is 15 residues. With 3 bases clipped from V and 3 bases from J, the junction kept 7 bases outside the gene matches. The germline gives CDR1 GTSNPN, CDR2 SVGIG (reference sequence). This chain's CDR3 is CAWSPRTGYYNEQFF. As DNA, the CDR3 is TGTGCCTGGAGCCCACGGACAGGGTACTACAATGAGCAGTTCTTC. Using reference TRBV30 and TRBJ2-1 for the parts outside the CDR3, the full variable domain is SQTIHQWPATLVQPVGSPLSLECTVEGTSNPNLYWYRQAAGRGLQLLFYSVGIGQISSEVPQNLSASRPQDRQFILSSKKLLLSDSGFYLCAWSPRTGYYNEQFFGPGTRLTVL.

The chain links TRBV10-3 to TRBJ2-6; unclear D gene. The CDR3 contains 14 residues. The germline V gene has CDR1 ENHRY and CDR2 SYGVKD. The V end lost 4 bases, the J end lost 1 base, and 5 bases lay between the germline ends. The CDR3 region is CAISGHSGANVLTF. The CDR3 DNA reads as TGTGCCATCAGTGGACATTCTGGGGCCAACGTCCTGACTTTC.

The chain couples TRBV29-1 to TRBJ1-1; D remains unclear. V gave up 7 bases and J gave up 0 bases, with 12 bases separating them. The germline V gene has CDR1 SQVTM and CDR2 ANQGSEA. The length of the CDR3 is 13 residues. The chain's CDR3 is CSAKDGLNTEAFF. The CDR3, as DNA: TGCAGCGCCAAAGACGGCTTGAACACTGAAGCTTTCTTT. Supplemented by reference TRBV29-1 and TRBJ1-1, the full variable domain reads SAVISQKPSRDICQRGTSLTIQCQVDSQVTMMFWYRQQPGQSLTLIATANQGSEATYESGFVIDKFPISRPNLTFSTLTVSNMSPEDSSIYLCSAKDGLNTEAFFGQGTRLTVV.

This clone was seen a few times. The chain is built from TRBV7-7 and TRBJ2-6; D possibly corresponds to TRBD2 (7 bases). Germline CDR1 is SSHAT and CDR2 is FNYEAQ (reference sequence). The length of the CDR3 is 15 residues. V was cut by 2 bases and J by 4 bases, with 9 bases left in between. CDR3 in amino acids: CASSLRGAGANVLTF. In DNA form, the CDR3 reads TGTGCCAGCAGCTTACGGGGGGCCGGGGCCAACGTCCTGACTTTC.

This clone appeared a single time. This rearrangement joins TRBV5-1 to TRBJ2-3; D is unclear. CDR1 is SGHRS and CDR2 is YFSETQ in the germline V gene. V gave up 5 bases and J gave up 0 bases, with 19 bases separating them. The length of the CDR3 is 17 residues. CDR3 loop: CASRFNSIGRSTDTQYF. CDR3 DNA sequence: TGCGCCAGCAGATTCAACTCTATTGGACGGAGCACAGATACGCAGTATTTT.

J is TRBJ2-7 and V is TRBV29-1; D is tentatively TRBD1 or TRBD2 (5 bases each). This CDR3 is 15 amino acids long. Deletions cut 1 base from V and 3 bases from J, with 16 bases between. Germline V gene lookup returns CDR1 SQVTM and CDR2 ANQGSEA. The CDR3: CSVEGTRDGDYEQYF. The CDR3 DNA reads as TGCAGCGTTGAAGGCACCCGGGACGGAGACTACGAGCAGTACTTC.

This clone showed up just a few times. The J gene is TRBJ1-1, the V gene TRBV29-1; maybe TRBD1 (6 bases). This CDR3 spans 13 amino acids. Germline V gives CDR1 SQVTM, CDR2 ANQGSEA. The germline V and J ends were trimmed by 2 bases and 4 bases, with 11 bases remaining between them. The CDR3 DNA reads as TGCAGCGTTGAATTAAGACAGGTCACTGAAGCTTTCTTT. It is translated as CSVELRQVTEAFF.

This chain joins TRBV19 and TRBJ1-1; unclear D gene. This CDR3 is built from 14 residues. V was shortened by 1 base and J by 0 bases, with 6 bases between the two germline ends. Germline V CDR1 and CDR2: LNHDA, SQIVND (reference sequence). This chain's CDR3 is CASSIGKVNTEAFF. CDR3 DNA sequence: TGTGCCAGTAGTATAGGTAAAGTGAACACTGAAGCTTTCTTT. Using reference TRBV19 and TRBJ1-1 for the parts outside the CDR3, the full variable domain is DGGITQSPKYLFRKEGQNVTLSCEQNLNHDAMYWYRQDPGQGLRLIYYSQIVNDFQKGDIAEGYSVSREKKESFPLTVTSAQKNPTAFYLCASSIGKVNTEAFFGQGTRLTVV.

The rearrangement uses TRBV5-1 and TRBJ2-2; 10 nucleotides align to TRBD2. CDR3 length: 16 residues. Germline V gene sequence: CDR1 SGHRS, CDR2 YFSETQ. Trimming at V came to 4 bases and at J to 4 bases, leaving 7 bases not matched to a gene. This CDR3 reads CASSIAGGPGTGELFF. The CDR3 DNA reads TGCGCCAGCAGCATAGCGGGGGGACCGGGCACCGGGGAGCTGTTTTTT.

This clone was counted ten times or more. This sequence joins TRBV7-3 and TRBJ2-1, with 9 positions matching TRBD2. The CDR3 covers 17 residues. From germline, CDR1 is SGHTA and CDR2 FQGTGA. V shed 5 bases, J shed 6 bases, and the junction held 14 bases outside the gene matches. The DNA of the CDR3 is TGTGCCAGCAGCCTAAAACCATTGGGGACTAGCCGCAATGAGCAGTTCTTC. The encoded protein is CASSLKPLGTSRNEQFF.

This chain links TRBV30 with TRBJ2-3; a weak D match, TRBD1 (6 bases). The CDR3 spans 15 residues. Trimming shortened V by 4 bases and J by 5 bases, and 19 bases separated the two germline ends. Germline V gives CDR1 GTSNPN, CDR2 SVGIG (reference sequence). CDR3 in DNA: TGTGCCTGGATGAGGGACACACAGGTGGGAGATACGCAGTATTTT. Its protein product is CAWMRDTQVGDTQYF.

This clone was observed a few times. The chain is built from TRBV10-3 and TRBJ2-3; D may be TRBD1 (6 bases). Trimming removed 6 bases at V and 2 bases at J, with 12 bases between. The CDR3 totals 14 residues. Germline V gene data show CDR1 as ENHRY and CDR2 as SYGVKD. CDR3 sequence (DNA): TGTGCCATCAGCGCCGGACAGCTCACAGATACGCAGTATTTT. Amino acid sequence: CAISAGQLTDTQYF.

Regarding this clone: One end of the junction fails to match germline, which may point to a read error. The V and J genes are TRBV6-5 and TRBJ2-1; 7 positions agree with TRBD2. The CDR3 loop spans 14 amino acids. Germline assignment: CDR1 MNHEY and CDR2 SVGAGI. The CDR3 nucleotides are TGTGCCATCAGTGAGTCGAGGCTGGGAGGGGAGCAGTTCTTC. Translating it yields CAISESRLGGEQFF.

This clone showed up many times. The gene calls are TRBV5-6 and TRBJ1-1; D remains unclear. There are 14 residues in the CDR3. Trimming left V 0 bases short and J 4 bases short, with 10 bases between. Germline CDR1 SGHDT, CDR2 YYEEEE. CDR3 coding DNA: TGTGCCAGCAGCTTGGTGACCACCACCACTGAAGCTTTCTTT. It translates to CASSLVTTTTEAFF.

This clone appeared a single time. V is TRBV4-3 and J is TRBJ2-7; D gene unclear. The CDR3 runs to 14 residues. V was cut by 0 bases and J by 6 bases, with 12 bases left in between. CDR1 is LGHNA and CDR2 is YSLEER in the germline V gene. The CDR3 DNA sequence: TGCGCCAGCAGCCAAGACACCTACCTACGCGAGCAGTACTTC. Its protein product is CASSQDTYLREQYF.

In this sample, this clone turned up once. This sequence joins TRBV29-1 and TRBJ1-4; tentatively, D is TRBD1 (6 bases). Germline V CDR1 and CDR2: SQVTM, ANQGSEA. Trimming removed 7 bases from V and 4 bases from J, with 13 bases in between. The CDR3 is made up of 13 amino acids. Written as DNA, the CDR3 is TGCAGCGGCCGACAGGCGAGTAATGAAAAACTGTTTTTT. It is translated as CSGRQASNEKLFF.

The chain couples TRBV9 to TRBJ2-3; 10 bases map to TRBD1. The CDR3 consists of 15 residues. The junction had 5 bases not matched to a gene; V was cut back by 3 bases and J by 4 bases. CDR1 SGDLS and CDR2 YYNGEE come from the germline V gene. CDR3 nucleotide sequence: TGTGCCAGCAGCGCCGACAGGGGGCTGCCAGATACGCAGTATTTT. Translated, it gives CASSADRGLPDTQYF.

CDR3 bases: TGCAGCGTTGACGTCGTCTACGAGCAGTACTTC. Residues: CSVDVVYEQYF. V and J are TRBV29-1 and TRBJ2-7, with D unclear. Germline values: CDR1 SQVTM, CDR2 ANQGSEA. CDR3 size: 11 residues. V lost 3 bases, J lost 3 bases, and 6 bases lay in between.

This clone was found a few times. This sequence joins TRBV27 and TRBJ1-5; D is unresolved. V was trimmed by 5 bases and J by 3 bases, leaving 11 bases between them. In germline, CDR1 is MNHEY, CDR2 SMNVEV (reference sequence). The length of the CDR3 is 14 residues. The CDR3 DNA reads as TGTGCCAGCAGTCCCTTTGGATTCAATCAGCCCCAGCATTTT. Translation gives CASSPFGFNQPQHF.

This chain uses TRBV11-2 with TRBJ2-5, with TRBD2 identical over 7 bases. The trim removed 4 bases at V and 1 base at J, leaving 9 bases unmatched. Per the germline V gene, CDR1 is SGHAT and CDR2 is FQNNGV. The CDR3 is 16 residues long. CDR3 DNA sequence: TGTGCCAGCAGCTCCGGGATCTCGGGGGGCCAAGAGACCCAGTACTTC. It translates to CASSSGISGGQETQYF.

This clone was observed a handful of times. Other DNA sequences in this sample translate to the same CDR3. This chain connects TRBV27 to TRBJ1-1; weak D call: TRBD1 (6 bases). CDR1 MNHEY and CDR2 SMNVEV come from the germline V gene (reference sequence). The V and J ends lost 2 bases and 5 bases respectively, with 12 bases between them. CDR3 length: 14 residues. This CDR3 reads CASSLRGARTEAFF. Written as DNA, the CDR3 is TGTGCCAGCAGTTTAAGGGGGGCGAGGACTGAAGCTTTCTTT.

This clone was counted a few times. V is TRBV27 and J is TRBJ2-7; 10 bases map to TRBD1. The CDR3 has 13 residues. V was pared by 6 bases and J by 5 bases, with 4 bases of the junction left unmatched. Looked up from germline, CDR1 is MNHEY and CDR2 is SMNVEV (reference sequence). In DNA form, the CDR3 reads TGTGCCAGCAGACGGACAGGGGGTGACGAGCAGTACTTC. It encodes CASRRTGGDEQYF.

This clone was seen only once. The genes are TRBV6-5 and TRBJ2-2; 9 bases align to TRBD1. CDR1 and CDR2 (germline): MNHEY, SVGAGI. Trimming took 10 bases from V and 4 from J; bases not matched to a gene: 10. This CDR3 comprises 15 residues. This CDR3 reads CATKLGQGSTGELFF. CDR3 DNA sequence: TGTGCCACCAAGTTAGGACAGGGGTCCACCGGGGAGCTGTTTTTT.

This chain joins TRBV9 and TRBJ1-3; no firm D call. This CDR3 spans 15 amino acids. V was shortened by 6 bases and J by 2 bases, with 15 bases between the two germline ends. Germline values: CDR1 SGDLS, CDR2 YYNGEE. CDR3 coding DNA: TGTGCCAGCACCTCAGGATTAGGGCCTGGAAACACCATATATTTT. Its translation: CASTSGLGPGNTIYF.

The chain recombines TRBV30 with TRBJ2-6; D remains unclear. Germline V CDR1 and CDR2: GTSNPN, SVGIG (reference sequence). The CDR3 spans 15 residues. V lost 1 base, J lost 0 bases, and 7 bases lay in between. CDR3: CAWSGTVSGANVLTF. The CDR3 DNA follows: TGTGCCTGGAGTGGTACCGTCTCTGGGGCCAACGTCCTGACTTTC.

This chain uses TRBV11-1 with TRBJ2-1, with TRBD2 matching over 8 bases. From germline, CDR1 is SGHAT and CDR2 FQDESV (reference sequence). This CDR3 is built from 16 residues. Germline trimming cut 5 bases from V and 5 bases from J; bases unmatched to any gene: 11. CDR3 coding DNA: TGTGCCAGCAGCCAAATGCGGGGGGCGATGAACAATGAGCAGTTCTTC. This gives the protein CASSQMRGAMNNEQFF.